This paragraph covers one TCR beta chain sequence. This clonotype was counted many times. The specificity of this receptor is unknown. It has no much larger one-base neighbor in the sample; base qualities were not kept. CD4+ T cells collected through bronchoalveolar lavage were the source used for profiling TCR repertoires. Trimming takes 3 bases from V and 7 bases from J, and the germline ends sit 5 bases apart. Counted from cysteine to phenylalanine, this CDR3 has 11 amino acids. Only the CDR3 portion is preserved as DNA: 33 bases, with reading frame beginning at the first base. Taken from the germline V gene, the CDR1 and CDR2 loops are SGHTS and YDEGEE. The data were taken from a study of lung T cells in sarcoidosis with Löfgren's syndrome (dated by TCRdb to about 2017). Notes on the research overall: Sarcoidosis was described as a granulomatous, mainly pulmonary disease marked by CD4+ T cell accumulation in bronchoalveolar lavage fluid. The repertoire analyses centered on Lofgren's syndrome patients. Overall study outcomes, separate from this receptor: Sharing of TRAV12-1 and TRBV2 CDR3 motifs among multiple Lofgren's syndrome patients was reported, suggesting public CD4+ TCR repertoires. When alphabeta pairing was analyzed, TRAV12-1 tended to pair preferentially with TRBV2, and the resulting paired TCRs displayed CDR3 homology. The study only suggested recognition of a sarcoidosis-associated antigen, and the antigen remained putative and unidentified. Compared with control subjects, Lofgren's syndrome patients were reported to have TRAV12-1 and TRBV2 as the most expanded V gene segments.

TCRdb records Illumina MiSeq as the sequencer. TCRdb reworked the public reads: Q25 trimming with fastp, MiXCR clone assembly, productive beta chains retained. Rows are unified per CDR3 protein, each entry keeping the most common DNA and genes. The sample contains under 20,000 distinct CDR3 sequences, around a fifth of them found a single time. Approximately 0.76% of the sample rests with the top ten. Sequencing was carried out using CD4+ T cells from bronchoalveolar lavage. Recombination linked TRBV5-8 to TRBJ1-5, with no confident D gene call. The sequence was collected from a human donor with sarcoidosis (Löfgren's syndrome or another form), or a control subject (not recorded which). The sequenced DNA is TGTGCCAGCAGCTCCCAACAGCCCCAGCATTTT. Translated, it reads CASSSQQPQHF.